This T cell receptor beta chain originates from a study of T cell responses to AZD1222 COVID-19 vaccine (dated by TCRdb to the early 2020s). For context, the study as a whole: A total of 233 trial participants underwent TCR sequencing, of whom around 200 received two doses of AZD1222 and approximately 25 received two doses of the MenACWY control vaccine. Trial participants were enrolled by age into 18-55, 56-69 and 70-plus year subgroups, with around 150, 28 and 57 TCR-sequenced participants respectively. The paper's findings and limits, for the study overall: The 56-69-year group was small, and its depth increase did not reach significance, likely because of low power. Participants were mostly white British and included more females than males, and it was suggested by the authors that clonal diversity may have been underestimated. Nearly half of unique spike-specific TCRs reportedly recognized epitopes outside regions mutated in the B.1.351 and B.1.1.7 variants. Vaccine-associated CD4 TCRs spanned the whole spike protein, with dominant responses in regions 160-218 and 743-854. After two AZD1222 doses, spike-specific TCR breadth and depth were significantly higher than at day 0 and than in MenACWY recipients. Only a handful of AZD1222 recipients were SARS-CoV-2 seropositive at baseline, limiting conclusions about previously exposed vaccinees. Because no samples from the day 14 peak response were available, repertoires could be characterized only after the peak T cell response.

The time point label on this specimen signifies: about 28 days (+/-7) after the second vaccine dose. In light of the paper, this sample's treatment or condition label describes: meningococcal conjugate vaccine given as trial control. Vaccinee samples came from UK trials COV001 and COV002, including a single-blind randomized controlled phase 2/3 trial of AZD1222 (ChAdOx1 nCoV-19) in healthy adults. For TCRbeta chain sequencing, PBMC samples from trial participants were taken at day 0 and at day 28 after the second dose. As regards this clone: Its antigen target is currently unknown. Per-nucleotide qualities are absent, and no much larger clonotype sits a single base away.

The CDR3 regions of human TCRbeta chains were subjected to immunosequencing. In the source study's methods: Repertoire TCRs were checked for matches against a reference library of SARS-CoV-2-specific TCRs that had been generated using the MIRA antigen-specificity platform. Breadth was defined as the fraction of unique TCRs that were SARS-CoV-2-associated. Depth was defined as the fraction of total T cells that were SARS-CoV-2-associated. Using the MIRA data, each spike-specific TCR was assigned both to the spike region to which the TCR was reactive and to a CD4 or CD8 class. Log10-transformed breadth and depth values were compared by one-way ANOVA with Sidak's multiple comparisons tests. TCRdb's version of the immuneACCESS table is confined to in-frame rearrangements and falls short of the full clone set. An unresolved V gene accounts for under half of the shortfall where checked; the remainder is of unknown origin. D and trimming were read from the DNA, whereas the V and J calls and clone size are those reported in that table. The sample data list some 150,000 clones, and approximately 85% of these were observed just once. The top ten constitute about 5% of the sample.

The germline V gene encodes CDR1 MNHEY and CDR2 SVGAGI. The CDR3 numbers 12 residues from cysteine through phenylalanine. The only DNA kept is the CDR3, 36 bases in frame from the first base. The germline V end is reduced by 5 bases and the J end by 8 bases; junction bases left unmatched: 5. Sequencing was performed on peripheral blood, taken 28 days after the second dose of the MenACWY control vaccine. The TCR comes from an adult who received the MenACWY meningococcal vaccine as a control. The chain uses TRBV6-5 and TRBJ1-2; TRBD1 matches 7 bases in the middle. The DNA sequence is TGTGCCAGCAGTCCCCGACAGGGAGGCTACACCTTC. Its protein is CASSPRQGGYTF.